These T cell receptor beta chains were read from a single sample in a study of cytomegalovirus exposure and HLA in healthy donors. The data were produced by immunoSEQ multiplex PCR, yet TCRdb's version contains in-frame clones alone and is incomplete. The sample records approximately 69,000 clones, around 70% being singletons. Sequenced input: PBMCs. Every receptor here comes from a woman under 40 in good health and CMV-seropositive. CDR3s include the opening cysteine and the closing phenylalanine or tryptophan. Fields, in order: V gene, J gene, clone size, CDR3 protein. The listing skips clone size in some rows; elsewhere it reads once, few, many or a size class.

TRBV29-1	TRBJ2-7	NA	CSVVGTGVPYEQYF
TRBV28	TRBJ1-1	NA	CASSYPTGGSRTEAFF
TRBV4-1	TRBJ2-1	NA	CASSQETPGLAEQFF
TRBV2	TRBJ2-7	NA	CASRNRDSGAYEQYF
TRBV6-1	TRBJ1-1	few	CASSVRWNTEAFF
TRBV27	TRBJ2-7	NA	CASSFRSTSYEQYF
TRBV30	TRBJ2-1	NA	CAWSVGGRGEQFF
TRBV4-2	TRBJ2-7	NA	CASSLYTGREHEQYF
TRBV5-1	TRBJ2-7	NA	CASSVSGSGEQYF
TRBV6-1	TRBJ1-5	NA	CASSVERTGGNQPQHF
TRBV7-9	TRBJ1-2	NA	CASSRDREYGYTF
TRBV5-4	TRBJ1-1	NA	CASSLRGGVVGTEAFF
TRBV28	TRBJ2-2	NA	CASSLDGPPGELFF
TRBV9	TRBJ2-3	NA	CASSAGTSGRLDTQYF
TRBV4-3	TRBJ2-7	NA	CASSSQSGQIHYEQYF
TRBV6-6	TRBJ1-1	NA	CASSYGDRSFNEAFF
TRBV29-1	TRBJ1-3	few	CSVMLGSSGNTIYF
TRBV18	TRBJ1-2	NA	CASSHSDSYGYTF
TRBV18	TRBJ2-1	NA	CASSPSSGMNEQFF
TRBV7-2	TRBJ2-3	NA	CASSIAGAIDTQYF
TRBV6-5	TRBJ2-7	NA	CASSNRGRQYF